The rows below give T cell receptor beta chains drawn from one sample of a study of cytomegalovirus exposure and HLA in healthy donors. Assay: immunoSEQ multiplex PCR; the TCRdb copy retains only in-frame clones and omits some. The sample has fewer than 140,000 clones, roughly four fifths seen once. Sequenced material: PBMCs. The source of these receptors is a man aged 60 to 69 in good health and CMV-seronegative. Each CDR3 is given with its conserved first and last residue.

TRBV18	TRBJ1-4	CASSQGGGEKLFF
TRBV29-1	TRBJ1-6	CSVGEQGNNSPLHF
TRBV12-5	TRBJ1-5	CASGLGKGGGNQPQHF
TRBV5-4	TRBJ2-2	CASSSRTGGDGELFF
TRBV6-5	TRBJ1-2	CATLRDGYTF
TRBV5-4	TRBJ2-5	CASGGVGETQYF
TRBV5-1	TRBJ2-6	CASSIETGAGANVLTF
TRBV15	TRBJ2-3	CATSRDKQAQYF
TRBV29-1	TRBJ1-5	CSVAQGVRQPQHF
TRBV30	TRBJ2-2	CAWSTSGNTGELFF
TRBV7-9	TRBJ1-3	CATKQSSGNTIYF
TRBV7-2	TRBJ2-2	CASSYTGIGELFF
TRBV5-1	TRBJ2-2	CASSSGLAGGPGTGELFF
TRBV7-9	TRBJ2-1	CASSLGQYNEQFF
TRBV30	TRBJ1-1	CAWSMEMNTEAFF
TRBV7-2	TRBJ2-2	CASSLAGVSGELFF
TRBV6-4	TRBJ1-6	CASSDSGQGSSPLHF
TRBV6-5	TRBJ2-1	CASSVQGSYNEQFF
TRBV7-9	TRBJ1-2	CSAQTQGAGGYTF
TRBV9	TRBJ1-1	CASSQGQGRWDTEAFF
TRBV25-1	TRBJ2-5	CASSRGIGIGETQYF
TRBV19	TRBJ1-1	CASSMGGSSRGTEAFF
TRBV7-9	TRBJ1-1	CASSSSPRQAVGQRTEAFF
TRBV7-2	TRBJ1-3	CASSQGGAGNTIYF
TRBV5-1	TRBJ2-3	CASTLGVARDTQYF
TRBV18	TRBJ1-1	CASSPGTGGVGTEAFF
TRBV15	TRBJ2-4	CATSRGVENIQYF
TRBV30	TRBJ1-2	CAWSVGGAYGYTF
TRBV7-2	TRBJ2-1	CASRRTSYNEQFF
TRBV10-3	TRBJ1-2	CAINPGTGDYGYTF
TRBV7-2	-	CASSFLQGGHYEQYF
TRBV7-6	TRBJ2-1	CASSLARRQGNEQFF
TRBV15	TRBJ1-5	CATTNQGARGRYQPQHF
TRBV6-5	TRBJ2-5	CASAPPGGTGAQYF
TRBV6-4	TRBJ2-2	CASSATGNTGELFF
TRBV18	TRBJ2-3	CASSVLMTEGTDTQYF
TRBV11-1	TRBJ1-2	CASSGQGGHYGYTF
TRBV5-5	TRBJ1-1	CASSPQDTANTEAFF
TRBV23-1	TRBJ2-5	CASSQSGQPARVPQYF
TRBV7-2	TRBJ2-6	CASEPGQGLPGANVLTF
TRBV5-1	TRBJ2-5	CASSFGDRDEETQYF
TRBV27	TRBJ2-3	CASSRLELDTQYF
TRBV6-5	TRBJ2-2	CASSYSGGNTGELFF
TRBV2	TRBJ2-5	CASNRLGGETQYF
TRBV5-4	TRBJ2-3	CASSLAGKTGVVTDTQYF
TRBV4-2	TRBJ2-5	CASSQEGARGETQYF
TRBV25-1	TRBJ1-6	CASSGLDSYNSPLHF
TRBV7-2	TRBJ2-2	CASSLGLAGPGGGELFF
TRBV5-1	TRBJ2-3	CASSSGTTKTDTQYF
TRBV10-3	TRBJ2-7	CAISSRQSYEQYF
TRBV5-1	TRBJ1-2	CASSDRGYGYTF
TRBV4-2	TRBJ2-2	CASSQDIGGENTGELFF
TRBV27	TRBJ1-2	CASSFRGSGYTF
TRBV5-6	TRBJ2-1	CASSSRDYAPNEQFF
TRBV28	TRBJ2-5	CASSYGVGSRAQYF